What follows are 15 T cell receptor beta chains derived from one specimen sequenced in a study of blood T cell repertoires in COVID-19. Using immunoSEQ multiplex PCR, the repertoire was profiled, and TCRdb retains in-frame clones only, with some absent. Of around 150,000 clones in the sample, 80% to 90% are singletons; the top ten hold around 3.5%. The sequenced sample consisted of peripheral blood. These receptors all stem from a man aged 65-85 years with acute or convalescent COVID-19.

This rearrangement joins TRBV5-6 to TRBJ2-1, with D possibly being TRBD2 (6 bases). The germline V and J ends were trimmed by 1 base and 8 bases, with 16 bases remaining between them. Germline V gene data show CDR1 as SGHDT and CDR2 as YYEEEE. The CDR3 sequence is 15 residues long. CDR3 region: CASSLLLAYGDEQFF. The CDR3 DNA follows: TGTGCCAGCAGCTTGTTACTAGCCTACGGGGATGAGCAGTTCTTC.

This rearrangement joins TRBV2 to TRBJ2-7; 8 bases map to TRBD1. V gave up 8 bases and J gave up 2 bases; unmatched junction bases: 8. CDR3 length equals 14 residues. Germline lookup yields CDR1 SNHLY and CDR2 FYNNEI. CDR3 residues: CASALVQGAYEQYF. The CDR3, as DNA: TGTGCCAGCGCCCTCGTACAGGGGGCCTACGAGCAGTACTTC.

CDR3 in amino acids: CASTIRGAGGGYTF. CDR3 in DNA: TGTGCCAGCACTATTAGAGGGGCAGGGGGTGGCTACACCTTC. The genes are TRBV28 and TRBJ1-2; 7 positions agree with TRBD1. CDR3 length: 14 amino acids. Germline trimming cut 7 bases from V and 7 bases from J; bases unmatched to any gene: 12. Germline V gene lookup returns CDR1 MDHEN and CDR2 SYDVKM.

This chain joins TRBV6-6 and TRBJ2-1; D is possibly TRBD2 (6 bases). The CDR3 has 12 residues. V shed 7 bases and J shed 15 bases, with 19 bases lying between them. In germline, CDR1 is MNHNY, CDR2 SVGAGI (reference sequence). CDR3 nucleotides: TGTGCCAGCAATCTCCGGGAGAGTGAGTGGTTCTTC. Translation gives CASNLRESEWFF.

This clone showed up just a few times. The sample has other DNA sequences that encode this CDR3 too. J is TRBJ2-7 and V is TRBV2; D might be TRBD2 (6 bases). The germline V gene encodes CDR1 SNHLY and CDR2 FYNNEI. The ends were cut back, 8 bases at V and 2 bases at J, with 10 bases in the middle. CDR3 length: 12 amino acids. Here the CDR3 reads CASRGAAYEQYF. Here the CDR3 DNA reads TGTGCCAGCCGCGGGGCCGCCTACGAGCAGTACTTC.

The rearrangement links TRBV3-1 (or the pseudogene TRBV3-2) to TRBJ2-1, with a tentative D call TRBD1 (6 bases). Trimming shortened V by 4 bases and J by 4 bases, and 14 bases separated the two germline ends. The CDR3 loop spans 15 amino acids. The germline V gene encodes CDR1 LGHDT and CDR2 YNNKEL (reference sequence). The CDR3 here is CASSLKNRVYNEQFF. DNA of the CDR3: TGTGCCAGCAGCCTAAAAAACAGGGTTTACAATGAGCAGTTCTTC.

In its sample, this clone was seen many times. This rearrangement joins TRBV10-3 to TRBJ1-1; 9 positions agree with TRBD1. The CDR3 length is 14 residues. After removal of 11 bases from V and 5 bases from J, the junction contained 12 bases not matched to a gene. Germline CDR1 ENHRY, CDR2 SYGVKD. Here the CDR3 reads CAVLPTGGGTEAFF. The CDR3 DNA is TGTGCCGTACTCCCCACAGGGGGCGGGACTGAAGCTTTCTTT.

J is TRBJ2-1 and V is TRBV7-8, with TRBD2 matching 9 bases. Trimming at V came to 5 bases and at J to 0 bases, leaving 8 bases not matched to a gene. The CDR3 has 17 residues. Looked up from germline, CDR1 is SGHVS and CDR2 is FQNEAQ. The CDR3 DNA follows: TGTGCCAGCAGCCAGGCCCTAGCGGGGAGCTCCTACAATGAGCAGTTCTTC. Encoded protein: CASSQALAGSSYNEQFF.

The CDR3 DNA sequence: TGTGCCAGCAGATTGGGGGGGGCGGGCCGCTCCTACGAGCAGTACTTC. It translates to CASRLGGAGRSYEQYF. The V gene is TRBV28, the J gene TRBJ2-7; D possibly corresponds to TRBD2 (7 bases). This CDR3 comprises 16 residues. V lost 6 bases and J 0 bases, leaving 18 bases between the germline ends. Germline CDR1 and CDR2: MDHEN and SYDVKM.

This chain links TRBV19 with TRBJ2-1, with 7 bases lining up with TRBD1. CDR3 size: 14 residues. V shed 6 bases, J shed 1 base, and the junction held 3 bases outside the gene matches. The V gene's germline CDR1 is LNHDA and CDR2 SQIVND (reference sequence). The CDR3 nucleotides read TGTGCCAGTAGCCGGGACAGTTCCTACAATGAGCAGTTCTTC. Translating it yields CASSRDSSYNEQFF.

The chain recombines TRBV9 with TRBJ2-1; maybe TRBD2 (6 bases). V lost 0 bases and J lost 2, with 9 bases in between. There are 15 residues in the CDR3. Germline values: CDR1 SGDLS, CDR2 YYNGEE. In nucleotides, the CDR3 is TGTGCCAGCAGCGTAGAGGGAGGACCCTACAATGAGCAGTTCTTC. Residues: CASSVEGGPYNEQFF.

J is TRBJ2-7 and V is TRBV18, with 11 bases identical to TRBD1. Losses at the gene ends were 6 bases for V and 3 bases for J; bases not matched to a gene: 1. The CDR3 covers 13 residues. Per the germline V gene, CDR1 is KGHSH and CDR2 is LQKENI. CDR3: CASSGTGGYEQYF. The DNA of the CDR3 is TGTGCCAGCTCGGGGACAGGGGGCTACGAGCAGTACTTC.

The chain is built from TRBV7-3 and TRBJ2-1; D remains unclear. This CDR3 is 16 amino acids long. Trimming removed 2 bases from V and 6 bases from J, with 17 bases in between. Germline assignment: CDR1 SGHTA and CDR2 FQGTGA. CDR3 DNA: TGTGCCAGCAGCTTACATGCAGCGCCCTTAGGCAATGAGCAGTTCTTC. Residues: CASSLHAAPLGNEQFF.

The V gene is TRBV27, the J gene TRBJ1-2; 7 bases match TRBD1. V was clipped by 5 bases and J by 6 bases; unmatched bases: 6. This CDR3 has 13 residues. Germline V gene data show CDR1 as MNHEY and CDR2 as SMNVEV (reference sequence). CDR3 nucleotides: TGTGCCAGCAGTGCACGGACAGGTCATGGCTACACCTTC. It encodes CASSARTGHGYTF.

This sequence joins TRBV9 and TRBJ2-5; 7 bases are shared with TRBD1. CDR1 SGDLS and CDR2 YYNGEE come from the germline V gene. Trimming took 2 bases from V and 0 from J; bases not matched to a gene: 1. The CDR3 contains 14 residues. CDR3 in DNA: TGTGCCAGCAGCGTGGGACAGAACCAAGAGACCCAGTACTTC. This translates into CASSVGQNQETQYF.